The TCR beta chain under discussion was sequenced for a study of identical twins. This CDR3 is 15 amino acids long. The germline CDR1 and CDR2 sequences are DFQATT and SNEGSKA (reference sequence). Trimming took 5 bases from V and 0 from J, leaving 15 bases between them. TCRdb independently ran MiXCR on the 5' RACE reads; one entry per CDR3 protein. The sample contains 470,000 or so distinct CDR3 sequences, more than 20% of which appear only once. Every donor was a healthy Caucasian. The sample also formed part of further work on T cells expressing NK-cell markers. Turning to that study: Most of the eight sequenced donors tested HCMV-seropositive; one tested seronegative. Several experiments confined sorting to alpha-beta TCR T cells with an anti-gamma-delta TCR antibody. Among a handful of donors, these clonotypes also ranked first in the CD3+CD56-NKG2C+ fraction.

The source material was CD4+ T cells sorted from blood. The TCR was taken from a woman aged 18-29 years in good health. V usage is TRBV20-1 and J usage is TRBJ2-3; no clear D gene. CDR3 sequence reads: CSAGLGNPSTDTQYF. The CDR3 DNA reads as TGCAGTGCTGGATTGGGCAACCCTAGCACAGATACGCAGTATTTT.